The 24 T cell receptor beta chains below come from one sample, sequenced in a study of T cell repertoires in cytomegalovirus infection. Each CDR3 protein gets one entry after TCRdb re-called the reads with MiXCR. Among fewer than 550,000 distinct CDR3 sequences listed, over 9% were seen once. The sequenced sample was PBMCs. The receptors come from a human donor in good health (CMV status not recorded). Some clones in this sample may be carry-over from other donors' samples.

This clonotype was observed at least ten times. The CDR3 protein is CASRKGKRESKNIQYF. As DNA, the CDR3 is TGTGCCAGCAGAAAGGGGAAGCGGGAGTCCAAAAACATTCAGTACTTC. The rearrangement uses TRBV2 and TRBJ2-4; 8 bases agree with TRBD2. The CDR3 covers 16 residues. J gave up 2 bases and V 6 bases, and 9 bases lay outside the gene matches. From germline, CDR1 is SNHLY and CDR2 FYNNEI.

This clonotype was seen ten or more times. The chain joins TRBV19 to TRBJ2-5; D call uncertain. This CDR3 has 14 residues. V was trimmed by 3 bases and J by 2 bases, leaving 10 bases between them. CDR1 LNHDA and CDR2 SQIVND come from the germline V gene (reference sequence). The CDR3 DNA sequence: TGTGCCAGTAGTATCTGGCAGAAACAAGAGACCCAGTACTTC. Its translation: CASSIWQKQETQYF.

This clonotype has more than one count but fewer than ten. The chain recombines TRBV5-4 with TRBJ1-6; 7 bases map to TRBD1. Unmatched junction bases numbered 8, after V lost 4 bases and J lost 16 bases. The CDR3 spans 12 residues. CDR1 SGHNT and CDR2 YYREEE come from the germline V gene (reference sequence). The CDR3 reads CASSRQGYELHF. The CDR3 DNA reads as TGTGCCAGCAGCCGACAGGGCTACGAACTCCACTTT. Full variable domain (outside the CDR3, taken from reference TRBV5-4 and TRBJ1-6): ETGVTQSPTHLIKTRGQQVTLRCSSQSGHNTVSWYQQALGQGPQFIFQYYREEENGRGNFPPRFSGLQFPNYSSELNVNALELDDSALYLCASSRQGYELHFGNGTRLTVT.

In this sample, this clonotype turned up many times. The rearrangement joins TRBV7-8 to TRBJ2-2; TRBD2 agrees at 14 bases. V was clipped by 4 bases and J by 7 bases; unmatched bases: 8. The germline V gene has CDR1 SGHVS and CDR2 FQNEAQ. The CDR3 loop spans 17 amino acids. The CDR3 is CASSSGLAGGRFGELFF. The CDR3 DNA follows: TGTGCCAGCAGCTCCGGACTAGCGGGAGGTCGGTTCGGGGAGCTGTTTTTT.

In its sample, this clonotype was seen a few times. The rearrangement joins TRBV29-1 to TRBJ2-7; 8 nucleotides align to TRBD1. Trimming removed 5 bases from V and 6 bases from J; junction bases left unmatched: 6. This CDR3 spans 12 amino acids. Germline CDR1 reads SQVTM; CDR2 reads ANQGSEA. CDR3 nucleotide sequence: TGCAGCGTTTCTACAGGGGGTCCCGAGCAGTACTTC. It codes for CSVSTGGPEQYF.

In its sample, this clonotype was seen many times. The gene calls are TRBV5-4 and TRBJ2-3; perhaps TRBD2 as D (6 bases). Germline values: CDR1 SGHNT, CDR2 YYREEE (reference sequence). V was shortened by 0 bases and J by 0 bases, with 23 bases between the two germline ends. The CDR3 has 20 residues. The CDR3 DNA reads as TGTGCCAGCAGCTTGGGGGATCGAGCGGGTCAGGAGAAAAGCACAGATACGCAGTATTTT. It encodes CASSLGDRAGQEKSTDTQYF.

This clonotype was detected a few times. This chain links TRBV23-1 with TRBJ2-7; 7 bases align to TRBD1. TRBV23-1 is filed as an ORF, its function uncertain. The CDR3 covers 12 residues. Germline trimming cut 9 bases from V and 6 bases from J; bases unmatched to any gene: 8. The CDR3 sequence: CARGGRGGEQYF. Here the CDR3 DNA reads TGCGCCAGAGGGGGCAGGGGTGGCGAGCAGTACTTC.

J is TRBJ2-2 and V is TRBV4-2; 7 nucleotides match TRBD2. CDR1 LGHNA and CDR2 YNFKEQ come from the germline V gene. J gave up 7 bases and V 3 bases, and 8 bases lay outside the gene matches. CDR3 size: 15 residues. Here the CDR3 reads CASSQVAGEVGELFF. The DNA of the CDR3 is TGTGCCAGCAGCCAGGTTGCGGGAGAGGTCGGGGAGCTGTTTTTT.

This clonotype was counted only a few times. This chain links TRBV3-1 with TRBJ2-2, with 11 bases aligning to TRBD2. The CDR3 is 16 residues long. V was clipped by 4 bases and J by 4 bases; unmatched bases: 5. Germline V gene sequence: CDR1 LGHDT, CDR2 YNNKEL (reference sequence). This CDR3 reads CASSLTSGRGTGELFF. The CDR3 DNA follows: TGTGCCAGCAGCCTTACTAGCGGGAGAGGCACCGGGGAGCTGTTTTTT.

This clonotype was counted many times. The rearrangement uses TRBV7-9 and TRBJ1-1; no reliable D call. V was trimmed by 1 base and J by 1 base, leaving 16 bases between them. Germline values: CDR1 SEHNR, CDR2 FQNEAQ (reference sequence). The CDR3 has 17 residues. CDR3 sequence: CASSLGLRPRGNTEAFF. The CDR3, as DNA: TGTGCCAGCAGCTTAGGACTCAGACCACGTGGGAACACTGAAGCTTTCTTT.

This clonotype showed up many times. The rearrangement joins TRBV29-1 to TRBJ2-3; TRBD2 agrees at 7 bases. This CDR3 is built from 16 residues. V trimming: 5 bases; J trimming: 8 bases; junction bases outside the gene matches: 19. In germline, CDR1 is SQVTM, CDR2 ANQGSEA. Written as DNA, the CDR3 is TGCAGCGTTACGACGGGAGGACATTCCATCCAGGGTACGCAGTATTTT. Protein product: CSVTTGGHSIQGTQYF.

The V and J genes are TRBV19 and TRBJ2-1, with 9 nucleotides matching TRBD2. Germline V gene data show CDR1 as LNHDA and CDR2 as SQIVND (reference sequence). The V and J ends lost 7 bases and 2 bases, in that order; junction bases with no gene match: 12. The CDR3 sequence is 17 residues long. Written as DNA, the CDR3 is TGTGCCAGTATTCCCAGACCGGGACTAGCTCCCTACAATGAGCAGTTCTTC. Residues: CASIPRPGLAPYNEQFF.

The CDR3: CASSPRAVQQPQHF. CDR3 nucleotide sequence: TGTGCCAGCAGCCCCCGGGCGGTGCAGCAGCCCCAGCATTTT. The rearrangement uses TRBV12-3 or TRBV12-4 and TRBJ1-5; no clear D. V lost 6 bases, J lost 7 bases, and 16 bases lay in between. The CDR3 contains 14 residues.

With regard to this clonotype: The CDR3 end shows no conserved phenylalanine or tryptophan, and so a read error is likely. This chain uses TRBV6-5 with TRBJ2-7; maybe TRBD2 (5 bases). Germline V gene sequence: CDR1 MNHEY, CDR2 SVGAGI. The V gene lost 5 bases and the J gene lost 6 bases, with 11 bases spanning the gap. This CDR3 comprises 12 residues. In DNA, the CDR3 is TGTGCCAGCAGTAGAGGGTCAGCCGAGCAGTACCTC. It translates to CASSRGSAEQYL.

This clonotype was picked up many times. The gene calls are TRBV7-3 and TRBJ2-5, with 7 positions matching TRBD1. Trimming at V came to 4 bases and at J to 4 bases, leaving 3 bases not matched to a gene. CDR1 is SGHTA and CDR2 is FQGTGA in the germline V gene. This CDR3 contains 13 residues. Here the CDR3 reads CASSWYRGETQYF. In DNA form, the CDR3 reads TGTGCCAGCAGCTGGTACAGGGGAGAGACCCAGTACTTC.

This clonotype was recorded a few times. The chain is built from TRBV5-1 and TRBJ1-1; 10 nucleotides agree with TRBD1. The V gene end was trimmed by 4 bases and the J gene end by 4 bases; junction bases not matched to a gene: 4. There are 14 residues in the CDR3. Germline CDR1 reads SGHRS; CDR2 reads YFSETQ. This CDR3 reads CASSATGGPTEAFF. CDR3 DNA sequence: TGCGCCAGCAGCGCGACAGGGGGCCCCACTGAAGCTTTCTTT.

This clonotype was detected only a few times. The CDR3 bases are TGTGCCAGCAGTATGCTCGCAGGGATTAGGGAAAAACTGTTTTTT. Translated, it gives CASSMLAGIREKLFF. The rearrangement uses TRBV27 and TRBJ1-4; a possible D gene is TRBD1 (5 bases). This CDR3 has 15 amino acids. V lost 5 bases and J lost 8, with 18 bases in between. Germline-derived CDR1 and CDR2 are MNHEY and SMNVEV (reference sequence).

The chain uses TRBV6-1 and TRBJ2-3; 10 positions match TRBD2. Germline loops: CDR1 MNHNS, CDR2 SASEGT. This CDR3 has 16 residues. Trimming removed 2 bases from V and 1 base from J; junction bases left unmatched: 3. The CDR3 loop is CASSEFTSGGTDTQYF. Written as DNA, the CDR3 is TGTGCCAGCAGTGAATTCACTAGCGGGGGCACAGATACGCAGTATTTT.

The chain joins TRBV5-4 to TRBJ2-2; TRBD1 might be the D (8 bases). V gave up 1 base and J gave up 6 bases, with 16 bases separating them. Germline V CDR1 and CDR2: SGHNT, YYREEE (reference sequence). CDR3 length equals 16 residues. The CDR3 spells CASSLYRGGVAGELFF. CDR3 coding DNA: TGTGCCAGCAGCTTGTACAGGGGGGGTGTCGCCGGGGAGCTGTTTTTT.

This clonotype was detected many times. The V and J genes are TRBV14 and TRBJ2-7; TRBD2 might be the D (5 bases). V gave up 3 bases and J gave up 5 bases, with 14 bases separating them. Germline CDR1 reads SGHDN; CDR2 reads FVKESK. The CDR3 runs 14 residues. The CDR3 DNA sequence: TGTGCCAGCAGCCAGGTTAACAGCGGCCACGAGCAGTACTTC. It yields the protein CASSQVNSGHEQYF.

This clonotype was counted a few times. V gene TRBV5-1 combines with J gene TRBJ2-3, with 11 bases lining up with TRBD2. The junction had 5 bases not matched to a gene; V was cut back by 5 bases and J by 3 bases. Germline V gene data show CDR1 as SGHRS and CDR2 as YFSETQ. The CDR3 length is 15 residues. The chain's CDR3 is CASRILAGVTDTQYF. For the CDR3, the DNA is TGCGCCAGCAGGATACTAGCGGGAGTGACAGATACGCAGTATTTT.

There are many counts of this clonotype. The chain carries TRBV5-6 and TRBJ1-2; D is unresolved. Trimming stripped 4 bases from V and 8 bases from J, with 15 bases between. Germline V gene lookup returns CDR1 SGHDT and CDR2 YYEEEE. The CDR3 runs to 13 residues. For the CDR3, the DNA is TGTGCCAGCAGCCTAGGACTCACGGGGGGCTACACCTTC. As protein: CASSLGLTGGYTF.

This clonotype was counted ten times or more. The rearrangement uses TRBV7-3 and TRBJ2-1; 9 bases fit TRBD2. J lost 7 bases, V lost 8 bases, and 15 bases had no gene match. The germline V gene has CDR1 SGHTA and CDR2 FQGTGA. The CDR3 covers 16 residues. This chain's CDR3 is CASGSAGGPRENEQFF. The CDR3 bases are TGTGCCAGCGGTAGTGCGGGAGGGCCGAGGGAAAATGAGCAGTTCTTC.

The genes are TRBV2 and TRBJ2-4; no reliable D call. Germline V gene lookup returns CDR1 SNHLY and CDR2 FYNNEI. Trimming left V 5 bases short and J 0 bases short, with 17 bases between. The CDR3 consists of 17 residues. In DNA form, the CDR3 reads TGTGCCAGCAGTCGTCGGGTCCAGATTTTAGCCAAAAACATTCAGTACTTC. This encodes CASSRRVQILAKNIQYF.